The source of this T cell receptor beta chain is a study of T-cell reconstitution after alpha-beta-depleted transplantation in children. This clonotype appeared a few times. The CDR3 spans 15 residues. The junction had 7 bases not matched to a gene; V was cut back by 4 bases and J by 4 bases. Germline CDR1 and CDR2: LGHDT and YNNKEL (reference sequence). Preparation of the TCRbeta library used unique molecular identifiers. TCRdb recomputed calls from the PCR reads with MiXCR, one row per CDR3 protein. Of some 400,000 distinct CDR3 sequences listed, 20% were seen once; the top ten hold 3% to 4%. V usage is TRBV3-1 and J usage is TRBJ2-7; 10 bases map to TRBD2. The sample consisted of PBMCs from the stem cell graft donor, taken from the stem cell graft. The TCR originated in a human donor who donated a stem cell graft to a child with acute myeloid leukemia. The CDR3 bases are TGTGCCAGCAGCCTACTAGCGGGAAGATTGTACGAGCAGTACTTC. Residues: CASSLLAGRLYEQYF.